A single sample gave rise to the 8 T cell receptor beta chains below, sequenced in a study of blood T cell repertoires in COVID-19. Repertoires were generated with immunoSEQ multiplex PCR, while TCRdb's copy carries only in-frame clones and drops some. The table lists 100,000 to 150,000 clones, approximately 90% of them singletons. The source material was peripheral blood. Receptors were obtained from a man in his forties or fifties with acute or convalescent COVID-19.

The chain uses TRBV12-3 or TRBV12-4 and TRBJ1-1; the match to TRBD1 covers 8 bases. This CDR3 has 11 residues. Germline trimming cut 6 bases from V and 11 bases from J; bases unmatched to any gene: 5. The CDR3 DNA sequence: TGTGCCAGCAGGAGCAGGGGGCCGGCTTTCTTT. Translated, it gives CASRSRGPAFF.

In this sample, this clone turned up a few times. V gene TRBV5-1 combines with J gene TRBJ2-1; 7 bases match TRBD2. The germline gives CDR1 SGHRS, CDR2 YFSETQ. V was clipped by 2 bases and J by 4 bases; unmatched bases: 9. The CDR3 is made up of 16 amino acids. The CDR3 DNA follows: TGCGCCAGCAGCTTAGGGGACTATGGGGGATACAATGAGCAGTTCTTC. Its translation: CASSLGDYGGYNEQFF.

The chain couples TRBV29-1 to TRBJ2-1, with unresolved D. Trimming took off 0 bases at V and 12 bases at J, with 9 bases between the two ends. Per germline, CDR1 SQVTM and CDR2 ANQGSEA. The CDR3 consists of 11 residues. The CDR3 reads CSVEDRERQFF. CDR3 DNA sequence: TGCAGCGTTGAAGATCGAGAGAGGCAGTTCTTC.

The V gene is TRBV4-1, the J gene TRBJ1-4; maybe TRBD1 (5 bases). The germline gives CDR1 MGHRA, CDR2 YSYEKL. The ends were cut back, 2 bases at V and 1 base at J, with 17 bases in the middle. This CDR3 has 18 residues. CDR3 sequence reads: CASSQFGAGIETNEKLFF. The CDR3 DNA reads as TGCGCCAGCAGCCAATTCGGTGCAGGGATAGAAACTAATGAAAAACTGTTTTTT.

This chain uses TRBV19 with TRBJ2-3; TRBD2 matches 8 bases. This CDR3 has 14 residues. The V gene's germline CDR1 is LNHDA and CDR2 SQIVND (reference sequence). The V gene end was trimmed by 4 bases and the J gene end by 9 bases; junction bases not matched to a gene: 9. CDR3 sequence (DNA): TGTGCCAGTAGTACTAAATCGGGGGGGATCACGCAGTATTTT. Encoded protein: CASSTKSGGITQYF.

About this clone: This same CDR3 is encoded by further DNA sequences in the sample. The chain joins TRBV11-3 to TRBJ1-1; unclear D gene. The length of the CDR3 is 12 residues. Germline CDR1 reads SGHNT; CDR2 reads YENEEA. Deletions cut 1 base from V and 7 bases from J, with 7 bases between. The CDR3 sequence: CASSLVRREAFF. CDR3 DNA sequence: TGTGCCAGCAGCTTAGTCAGGCGTGAAGCTTTCTTT.

The chain is built from TRBV27 and TRBJ1-4, with 8 positions matching TRBD1. The CDR3 runs to 15 residues. The V gene end was trimmed by 5 bases and the J gene end by 2 bases; junction bases not matched to a gene: 4. Germline lookup yields CDR1 MNHEY and CDR2 SMNVEV (reference sequence). The CDR3 sequence is CASSLWTGTNEKLFF. DNA for the CDR3: TGTGCCAGCAGTCTATGGACAGGGACTAATGAAAAACTGTTTTTT.

The chain joins TRBV10-3 to TRBJ2-7, with 7 bases fitting TRBD1. There are 13 residues in the CDR3. CDR1 and CDR2 from the germline V gene are ENHRY and SYGVKD. The V gene end was trimmed by 6 bases and the J gene end by 4 bases; junction bases not matched to a gene: 6. This chain's CDR3 is CAIREPGQYEQYF. The CDR3 bases are TGTGCCATCAGGGAACCGGGACAGTACGAGCAGTACTTC.